This T cell receptor (beta chain) was recorded in a study of T cell responses to AZD1222 COVID-19 vaccine. General study findings and limits: Regions 160-218 and 743-854 dominated among vaccine-associated CD4 TCRs spanning spike. There were mostly white British donors and more females than males, and clonal diversity was possibly underestimated.

This clone was picked up a small number of times. What it binds is not known. The CDR3 sequence is 12 residues long. Germline lookup yields CDR1 LGHDT and CDR2 YNNKEL (reference sequence). V lost 1 base to trimming and J lost 6 bases, with 6 bases between them. Repertoires were generated with immunoSEQ multiplex PCR, while TCRdb's copy carries only in-frame clones and drops some. This sample carries 160,000 or so clones, around 90% of them seen once, and the ten largest clones take 1.5% to 2%. The V call is TRBV3-1 (or the pseudogene TRBV3-2), the J call TRBJ1-1; D gene unclear. The TCR comes from an adult in good health. The sample in question was peripheral blood, obtained on day 0 of AZD1222 vaccination. Here the CDR3 reads CASSQGMAEAFF. CDR3 DNA sequence: TGTGCCAGCAGCCAAGGTATGGCTGAAGCTTTCTTT.